Below, 18 T cell receptor beta chains from the same sample are listed, as sequenced in a study of blood T cell repertoires in COVID-19. Using immunoSEQ multiplex PCR, the repertoire was profiled, and TCRdb retains in-frame clones only, with some absent. The sample includes about 190,000 clones, roughly 84% of them seen just once. The sample consisted of PBMCs or T cells enriched from blood (not recorded which). Every receptor here comes from a woman under 40 who had recovered from COVID-19.

This clone was counted many times. The rearrangement joins TRBV19 to TRBJ2-5; 11 bases fit TRBD2. Germline CDR1 reads LNHDA; CDR2 reads SQIVND (reference sequence). The CDR3 has 18 residues. V lost 4 bases to trimming and J lost 4 bases; unmatched junction nucleotides: 14. CDR3 sequence: CASSTRGTSGVRGETQYF. The CDR3 DNA reads TGTGCCAGTAGTACTCGAGGGACTAGCGGAGTTCGTGGAGAGACCCAGTACTTC.

The sample holds one count of this clone. The chain couples TRBV5-1 to TRBJ2-2, with TRBD2 matching 12 bases. Germline lookup yields CDR1 SGHRS and CDR2 YFSETQ. The CDR3 is 16 residues long. V lost 2 bases to trimming and J lost 4 bases; unmatched junction nucleotides: 3. CDR3 sequence: CASSFASGRVTGELFF. As DNA, the CDR3 is TGCGCCAGCAGCTTCGCTAGCGGGAGGGTCACCGGGGAGCTGTTTTTT.

This clone occurred many times. The sample contains more than one DNA sequence encoding this CDR3. The gene calls are TRBV3-1 (or the pseudogene TRBV3-2) and TRBJ1-5; D not certain. Germline assignment: CDR1 LGHDT and CDR2 YNNKEL (reference sequence). This CDR3 has 12 amino acids. V was trimmed by 1 base and J by 7 bases, leaving 5 bases between them. As DNA, the CDR3 is TGTGCCAGCAGCCAAGGGGAGCAGCCCCAGCATTTT. Residues: CASSQGEQPQHF.

The gene calls are TRBV11-2 and TRBJ1-5, with no clear D. This CDR3 has 14 amino acids. Germline lookup yields CDR1 SGHAT and CDR2 FQNNGV. With 0 bases removed from V and 9 bases from J, the gap between germline ends came to 12 bases. This chain's CDR3 is CASSLEGGNMPQHF. The CDR3 bases are TGTGCCAGCAGCTTAGAGGGCGGGAATATGCCCCAGCATTTT.

Written as DNA, the CDR3 is TGTGCCAGCTCGCCGTACACCGGGACAGTGAGAGAAAAACTGTTTTTT. This sequence encodes CASSPYTGTVREKLFF. The chain uses TRBV18 and TRBJ1-4; TRBD1 matches at 7 bases. The CDR3 has 16 residues. Germline trimming cut 6 bases from V and 8 bases from J; bases unmatched to any gene: 15. The germline V gene encodes CDR1 KGHSH and CDR2 LQKENI. Supplemented by reference TRBV18 and TRBJ1-4, the full variable domain reads NAGVMQNPRHLVRRRGQEARLRCSPMKGHSHVYWYRQLPEEGLKFMVYLQKENIIDESGMPKERFSAEFPKEGPSILRIQQVVRGDSAAYFCASSPYTGTVREKLFFGSGTQLSVL.

The chain carries TRBV19 and TRBJ2-6, with a possible D match to TRBD1 (5 bases). The germline V gene has CDR1 LNHDA and CDR2 SQIVND (reference sequence). The CDR3 totals 14 residues. Trimming stripped 7 bases from V and 2 bases from J, with 9 bases between. CDR3 region: CASTQGTGANVLTF. The CDR3 coding sequence is TGTGCCAGTACCCAGGGCACTGGGGCCAACGTCCTGACTTTC.

The CDR3 loop reads CASRTRTGLAGDTDTQYF. The CDR3 region has the DNA TGTGCCAGCAGAACGCGCACGGGACTAGCGGGGGACACAGATACGCAGTATTTT. The V call is TRBV28, the J call TRBJ2-3; 14 nucleotides match TRBD2. CDR3 length: 18 amino acids. Germline V gives CDR1 MDHEN, CDR2 SYDVKM. The ends lost 6 bases at V and 2 bases at J; junction bases unmatched: 10.

The rearrangement joins TRBV7-9 to TRBJ2-7, with D tentatively TRBD2 (6 bases). CDR3 size: 16 residues. The ends were cut back, 5 bases at V and 2 bases at J, with 19 bases in the middle. CDR1 SEHNR and CDR2 FQNEAQ come from the germline V gene (reference sequence). The DNA of the CDR3 is TGTGCCAGCAGCATCATCGGGGGACGGGGACCCTACGAGCAGTACTTC. Translating it yields CASSIIGGRGPYEQYF. Supplemented by reference TRBV7-9 and TRBJ2-7, the full variable domain reads DTGVSQNPRHKITKRGQNVTFRCDPISEHNRLYWYRQTLGQGPEFLTYFQNEAQLEKSRLLSDRFSAERPKGSFSTLEIQRTEQGDSAMYLCASSIIGGRGPYEQYFGPGTRLTVT.

In DNA form, the CDR3 reads TGTGCCAGCAGCGTAGCCGATCGACAGGGGGCTTTATTGGAGACCCAGTACTTC. Its protein is CASSVADRQGALLETQYF. V gene TRBV9 combines with J gene TRBJ2-5; TRBD1 agrees at 10 bases. The CDR3 loop spans 18 amino acids. Germline CDR1 SGDLS, CDR2 YYNGEE. V was pared by 0 bases and J by 5 bases, with 13 bases of the junction left unmatched.

This chain uses TRBV10-3 with TRBJ1-5; 7 bases are a match to TRBD1. Per the germline V gene, CDR1 is ENHRY and CDR2 is SYGVKD. Trimming at V came to 10 bases and at J to 3 bases, leaving 9 bases not matched to a gene. This CDR3 has 14 residues. The CDR3 DNA reads as TGTGCCACGAGAGAGGGACAGAACAATCAGCCCCAGCATTTT. Translated, it gives CATREGQNNQPQHF.

This clone was recorded once. The rearrangement uses TRBV29-1 and TRBJ1-1; D is undetermined. The CDR3 runs to 14 residues. Germline CDR1 and CDR2: SQVTM and ANQGSEA. The V gene lost 5 bases and the J gene lost 0 bases, with 13 bases spanning the gap. The CDR3, as DNA: TGCAGCGTTATCCCAGTGCTTTTGAACACTGAAGCTTTCTTT. Amino acid sequence: CSVIPVLLNTEAFF.

The J gene is TRBJ2-7, the V gene TRBV5-5; 10 bases are shared with TRBD1. Looked up from germline, CDR1 is SGHKS and CDR2 is YYEKEE (reference sequence). With V trimmed by 0 bases and J by 3 bases, 6 bases remained unmatched. CDR3 length equals 16 residues. CDR3 in amino acids: CASSLGVRTGGYEQYF. The CDR3 nucleotides read TGTGCCAGCAGCTTGGGAGTTAGGACAGGGGGCTACGAGCAGTACTTC.

V gene TRBV2 combines with J gene TRBJ1-2; perhaps TRBD1 as D (6 bases). CDR1 is SNHLY, CDR2 FYNNEI, per germline. This CDR3 is 13 amino acids long. V lost 4 bases, J lost 4 bases, and 10 bases lay in between. As DNA, the CDR3 is TGTGCCAGCAGTGCAGGGGTGGGCTATGGCTACACCTTC. It is translated as CASSAGVGYGYTF.

V and J are TRBV15 and TRBJ1-1; 11 bases match TRBD1. V dropped 0 bases and J dropped 1; count of bases not matched to a gene: 4. This CDR3 has 17 amino acids. Germline CDR1 LNHNV, CDR2 YYDKDF (reference sequence). The CDR3 region is CATSREGQGAWNTEAFF. The CDR3 DNA sequence: TGTGCCACCAGCAGAGAAGGACAGGGGGCATGGAACACTGAAGCTTTCTTT.

J is TRBJ1-5 and V is TRBV4-2; D call uncertain. Germline values: CDR1 LGHNA, CDR2 YNFKEQ. CDR3 length equals 16 residues. The V gene lost 0 bases and the J gene lost 2 bases, with 11 bases spanning the gap. The DNA for the CDR3 is TGTGCCAGCAGCCAAGATGGAGGGTCGGGCAATCAGCCCCAGCATTTT. This sequence encodes CASSQDGGSGNQPQHF.

As to this clone: Other DNA sequences from this sample encode an identical CDR3 as well. The chain uses TRBV14 and TRBJ1-6, with D possibly TRBD1 on 6 matching bases. In germline, CDR1 is SGHDN, CDR2 FVKESK. The CDR3 sequence is 14 residues long. V shed 3 bases and J shed 7 bases, with 10 bases lying between them. As DNA, the CDR3 is TGTGCCAGCAGCCAGACAGGCGGGAATTCACCCCTCCACTTT. It codes for CASSQTGGNSPLHF. Full variable domain (remainder filled in from reference TRBV14 and TRBJ1-6): EAGVTQFPSHSVIEKGQTVTLRCDPISGHDNLYWYRRVMGKEIKFLLHFVKESKQDESGMPNNRFLAERTGGTYSTLKVQPAELEDSGVYFCASSQTGGNSPLHFGNGTRLTVT.

This chain links TRBV9 with TRBJ2-2; the match to TRBD2 covers 10 bases. V lost 0 bases to trimming and J lost 6 bases; unmatched junction nucleotides: 8. Looked up from germline, CDR1 is SGDLS and CDR2 is YYNGEE. The CDR3 runs to 17 residues. This CDR3 reads CASSVDPAGGVAGELFF. The CDR3 DNA follows: TGTGCCAGCAGCGTAGATCCAGCGGGAGGGGTGGCCGGGGAGCTGTTTTTT.

The chain has TRBV7-2 and TRBJ1-2; TRBD1 matches at 7 bases. Germline V gene lookup returns CDR1 SGHTA and CDR2 FQGNSA. The CDR3 runs 14 residues. Trimming cost V 5 bases and J 2 bases; bases outside gene matches: 5. In nucleotides, the CDR3 is TGTGCCAGCAGCGTCAGGGGGGCGAACTATGGCTACACCTTC. It yields the protein CASSVRGANYGYTF. Complete variable domain (other parts from reference TRBV7-2 and TRBJ1-2): GAGVSQSPSNKVTEKGKDVELRCDPISGHTALYWYRQSLGQGLEFLIYFQGNSAPDKSGLPSDRFSAERTGGSVSTLTIQRTQQEDSAVYLCASSVRGANYGYTFGSGTRLTVV.